The 14 T cell receptor beta chains given below trace back to one sample, sequenced in a study of shared clonotypes between healthy human individuals. Terminally differentiated effector memory CD45RA+ cells were left out of the naive CD8 fraction, which was CD45RO-negative and positively selected for CCR7. Data came from immunoSEQ multiplex PCR; TCRdb stores just in-frame clones and leaves some out. The profile shows around 640,000 clones, roughly 95% of them singletons. The sequenced material came from naive CD8+ T cells sorted from blood. The receptors here all came from a young woman in good health.

This chain joins TRBV5-6 and TRBJ1-2, with TRBD1 as a possible D gene (6 bases). The ends were cut back, 0 bases at V and 8 bases at J, with 14 bases in the middle. The CDR3 extends over 14 amino acids. Looked up from germline, CDR1 is SGHDT and CDR2 is YYEEEE. Written as DNA, the CDR3 is TGTGCCAGCAGCTTGGGCGGGGGCCAGTTCGGCTACACCTTC. This gives the protein CASSLGGGQFGYTF.

The chain is built from TRBV7-6 and TRBJ1-1; no firm D call. CDR1 and CDR2 from the germline V gene are SGHVS and FNYEAQ. The CDR3 contains 15 residues. V lost 5 bases and J 4 bases, leaving 17 bases between the germline ends. Here the CDR3 reads CASSPDPAGSTEAFF. In nucleotides, the CDR3 is TGTGCCAGCAGCCCTGATCCCGCCGGGAGCACTGAAGCTTTCTTT. Full variable domain (remainder filled in from reference TRBV7-6 and TRBJ1-1): GAGVSQSPRYKVTKRGQDVALRCDPISGHVSLYWYRQALGQGPEFLTYFNYEAQQDKSGLPNDRFSAERPEGSISTLTIQRTEQRDSAMYRCASSPDPAGSTEAFFGQGTRLTVV.

This chain links TRBV28 with TRBJ1-5, with D maybe TRBD1 (6 bases). The germline CDR1 and CDR2 sequences are MDHEN and SYDVKM. The CDR3 contains 14 residues. V shed 3 bases and J shed 6 bases, with 12 bases lying between them. The CDR3 loop reads CASSFQGIGQPQHF. CDR3 bases: TGTGCCAGCAGTTTTCAGGGGATCGGTCAGCCCCAGCATTTT.

This clone was picked up a small number of times. This chain joins TRBV11-2 and TRBJ1-1, with D possibly TRBD1 on 5 matching bases. V lost 1 base to trimming and J lost 0 bases, with 12 bases between them. Germline assignment: CDR1 SGHAT and CDR2 FQNNGV. The CDR3 covers 16 residues. CDR3 nucleotide sequence: TGTGCCAGCAGCTTAGGAGACAGTCGTATGAACACTGAAGCTTTCTTT. Translation: CASSLGDSRMNTEAFF.

The chain links TRBV2 to TRBJ2-5; D ambiguous. There are 13 residues in the CDR3. Per germline, CDR1 SNHLY and CDR2 FYNNEI. Trimming cost V 10 bases and J 1 base, with 13 bases left between them. CDR3 amino acids: CANLDTTQETQYF. The CDR3 DNA reads as TGTGCCAACCTCGACACAACCCAAGAGACCCAGTACTTC.

The chain carries TRBV10-1 and TRBJ2-3; D not resolved. Trimming took 4 bases from V and 6 from J, leaving 5 bases between them. This CDR3 comprises 11 residues. The germline CDR1 and CDR2 sequences are WNHNN and SYGVQD (reference sequence). CDR3 region: CASSAGDTQYF. Here the CDR3 DNA reads TGCGCCAGCAGTGCCGGGGATACGCAGTATTTT.

A remark on this clone: The same CDR3 can be traced to other DNA sequences in this sample. V usage is TRBV28 and J usage is TRBJ2-7; D gene unclear. The length of the CDR3 is 11 residues. Germline V gives CDR1 MDHEN, CDR2 SYDVKM. Trimming took off 3 bases at V and 4 bases at J, with 4 bases between the two ends. The CDR3 reads CASSFGYEQYF. DNA for the CDR3: TGTGCCAGCAGTTTTGGTTACGAGCAGTACTTC. The full variable domain, its missing parts supplied by reference TRBV28 and TRBJ2-7, is DVKVTQSSRYLVKRTGEKVFLECVQDMDHENMFWYRQDPGLGLRLIYFSYDVKMKEKGDIPEGYSVSREKKERFSLILESASTNQTSMYLCASSFGYEQYFGPGTRLTVT.

This chain links TRBV19 with TRBJ2-1; a weak D match, TRBD1 (6 bases). The CDR3 consists of 14 residues. V dropped 4 bases and J dropped 8 bases, with 15 bases sitting between them. CDR1 and CDR2 (germline): LNHDA, SQIVND (reference sequence). Here the CDR3 reads CASSTGTPGDEQFF. CDR3 bases: TGTGCCAGTAGTACCGGGACACCCGGGGATGAGCAGTTCTTC.

Concerning this clone: Other DNA sequences in this sample translate to the same CDR3. The chain uses TRBV2 and TRBJ1-1; D remains ambiguous. V lost 8 bases to trimming and J lost 1 base, with 11 bases between them. CDR3 length: 13 residues. Germline values: CDR1 SNHLY, CDR2 FYNNEI. The CDR3 protein is CASSWTGNTEAFF. For the CDR3, the DNA is TGTGCCAGCTCCTGGACGGGGAACACTGAAGCTTTCTTT. The entire variable domain, with the rest obtained from reference TRBV2 and TRBJ1-1, is as follows: EPEVTQTPSHQVTQMGQEVILRCVPISNHLYFYWYRQILGQKVEFLVSFYNNEISEKSEIFDDQFSVERPDGSNFTLKIRSTKLEDSAMYFCASSWTGNTEAFFGQGTRLTVV.

The chain recombines TRBV6-4 with TRBJ2-3; D unresolved. Trimming removed 2 bases from V and 0 bases from J, with 12 bases in between. Germline CDR1 and CDR2: MRHNA and SNTAGT. CDR3 length: 16 residues. CDR3: CASSDVPNHSTDTQYF. CDR3 nucleotides: TGTGCCAGCAGTGACGTCCCCAACCATAGCACAGATACGCAGTATTTT.

CDR3 coding DNA: TGTGCCAGCAGCGGGTGGGGGGGTGTCGAGCAGTACTTC. Its translation: CASSGWGGVEQYF. The V and J genes are TRBV7-6 and TRBJ2-7; 7 bases fit TRBD2. CDR1 is SGHVS and CDR2 is FNYEAQ in the germline V gene. V lost 5 bases, J lost 6 bases, and 7 bases stayed unmatched. The CDR3 covers 13 residues. Complete variable domain (other parts from reference TRBV7-6 and TRBJ2-7): GAGVSQSPRYKVTKRGQDVALRCDPISGHVSLYWYRQALGQGPEFLTYFNYEAQQDKSGLPNDRFSAERPEGSISTLTIQRTEQRDSAMYRCASSGWGGVEQYFGPGTRLTVT.

V and J are TRBV29-1 and TRBJ1-1; 7 bases are a match to TRBD1. Germline CDR1 reads SQVTM; CDR2 reads ANQGSEA. V dropped 7 bases and J dropped 5; count of bases not matched to a gene: 13. This CDR3 comprises 14 residues. The CDR3 loop reads CSGTGARMGTEAFF. For the CDR3, the DNA is TGCAGCGGAACAGGGGCCCGGATGGGGACTGAAGCTTTCTTT.

This chain links TRBV27 with TRBJ2-1, with a possible D match to TRBD2 (5 bases). Germline CDR1 MNHEY, CDR2 SMNVEV (reference sequence). The CDR3 has 11 amino acids. V was clipped by 4 bases and J by 14 bases, with 12 bases between them. In DNA, the CDR3 is TGTGCCAGCAGTTCCGGATACGGGGAGTTCTTC. This gives the protein CASSSGYGEFF.

This clone was seen only once. The chain employs TRBV28 and TRBJ1-1, with TRBD1 identical over 9 bases. Germline loops: CDR1 MDHEN, CDR2 SYDVKM. The CDR3 spans 16 residues. The J segment lost 3 bases and the V segment lost 10 bases, leaving 15 bases of the junction unmatched. The CDR3: CATFHPWTGVHTEAFF. The CDR3 bases are TGTGCCACCTTCCATCCATGGACAGGGGTTCACACTGAAGCTTTCTTT. The full variable domain, rest sourced from reference TRBV28 and TRBJ1-1, is DVKVTQSSRYLVKRTGEKVFLECVQDMDHENMFWYRQDPGLGLRLIYFSYDVKMKEKGDIPEGYSVSREKKERFSLILESASTNQTSMYLCATFHPWTGVHTEAFFGQGTRLTVV.